Described below is a single T cell receptor (beta chain) sequence and its context. This sample is part of a study of blood T cell repertoires in COVID-19. As originally analysed: By means of reference gene primer amplification, nucleated cell counts were estimated. Here immunoSEQ multiplex PCR was the method, and the copy in TCRdb shows in-frame clones only, minus some. The V and J calls and clone size come from that table; D and trimming were worked out from the DNA. Of 130,000 to 150,000 clones detected, approximately 83% appear once; the ten largest clones hold around 8.4%. The junction had 10 bases not matched to a gene; V was cut back by 5 bases and J by 5 bases. CDR3 length equals 15 residues. Germline CDR1 SGHTA, CDR2 FQGNSA. Recruitment covered roughly 22 US areas and drew participants whose ages spanned roughly 18 to 89 years.

The chain is built from TRBV7-2 and TRBJ2-5; 8 bases line up with TRBD2. The specimen was PBMCs or T cells enriched from blood (not recorded which). The receptor's source is a man aged 50 to 59 who had recovered from COVID-19. CDR3 nucleotide sequence: TGTGCCAGCAGCCACCCGCGACTAGCGCGCGAGACCCAGTACTTC. Translating gives CASSHPRLARETQYF.